The entry below describes one T cell receptor (beta chain). The data are from a study of cytomegalovirus exposure and HLA in healthy donors. The CDR3 consists of 15 residues. Germline CDR1 and CDR2: SGHRS and YFSETQ. J was trimmed by 5 bases and V by 3 bases; bases with no gene match: 6. The protocol was immunoSEQ multiplex PCR, while the TCRdb copy is restricted to in-frame clones and leaves out a portion. This table has hundreds of thousands of clones, around four fifths appearing once. Material for sequencing was PBMCs. V is TRBV5-1 and J is TRBJ2-1; 9 positions match TRBD2. The receptor was isolated from a woman under 30 in good health and CMV-seronegative. This CDR3 reads CASSWTSVPDNEQFF. CDR3 in DNA: TGCGCCAGCAGCTGGACTAGCGTGCCCGACAATGAGCAGTTCTTC. The whole variable domain, remainder taken from reference TRBV5-1 and TRBJ2-1, is KAGVTQTPRYLIKTRGQQVTLSCSPISGHRSVSWYQQTPGQGLQFLFEYFSETQRNKGNFPGRFSGRQFSNSRSEMNVSTLELGDSALYLCASSWTSVPDNEQFFGPGTRLTVL.